This T cell receptor (beta chain) came from a study of blood T cell repertoires in COVID-19. Study summary: COVID-19 samples, acute and convalescent, were from the United States, Italy and Spain. T cells, B-cell-depleted T cells, or PBMCs supplied cDNA or gDNA.

Original handling: Estimation of nucleated cell counts relied on the amplification of reference gene primers. Some clones are missing from TCRdb's copy, which holds only in-frame ones; the method was immunoSEQ multiplex PCR. Clone size and the V and J calls come from that table; the DNA yielded D and trimming. The profile covers about 220,000 clones, with 80% to 85% appearing a single time and 20% taken by the ten largest. The CDR3 covers 13 residues. The germline CDR1 and CDR2 sequences are KGHSH and LQKENI. V lost 6 bases to trimming and J lost 3 bases, with 9 bases between them. The chain links TRBV18 to TRBJ2-1; possible D gene TRBD1, 5 bases. Source material: peripheral blood. The sequence came from a man aged 30 to 45 with active or convalescent COVID-19. CDR3 in amino acids: CASSHDSYNEQFF. The CDR3 DNA reads TGTGCCAGCTCCCATGACAGCTACAATGAGCAGTTCTTC.